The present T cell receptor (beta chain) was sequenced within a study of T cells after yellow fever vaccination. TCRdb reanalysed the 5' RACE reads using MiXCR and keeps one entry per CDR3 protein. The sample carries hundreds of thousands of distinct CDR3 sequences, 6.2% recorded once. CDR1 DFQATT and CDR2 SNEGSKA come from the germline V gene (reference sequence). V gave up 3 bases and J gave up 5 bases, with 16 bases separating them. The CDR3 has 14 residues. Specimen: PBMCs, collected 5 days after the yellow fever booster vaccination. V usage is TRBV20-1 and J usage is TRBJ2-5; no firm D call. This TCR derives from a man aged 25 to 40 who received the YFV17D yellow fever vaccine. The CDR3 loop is CSASYLRRMETQYF. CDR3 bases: TGCAGTGCTAGTTACTTACGGCGTATGGAGACCCAGTACTTC.